This entry lists 2 T cell receptor beta chains sequenced from one sample in a study of T cells in Graves' hyperthyroidism and ophthalmopathy (dated by TCRdb to between 2018 and 2021). Libraries came from multiplex PCR. Sequencing relied on an Illumina HiSeq 2000. The TCR beta CDR3 regions were amplified from RNA transcripts. A first-round RT-PCR of the TCR CDR3 used the HTBI primer set with the Qiagen OneStep RT-PCR kit. The public reads were quality trimmed at Q25 with fastp and then assembled into clones with MiXCR by TCRdb, keeping productive beta chains. Records with the same CDR3 protein are collapsed into one entry carrying the most frequent genes and DNA. Present in this sample are more than 600,000 distinct CDR3 sequences, approximately 16% of which were seen just once. Of the sample, about 8.4% falls within the top ten clones. The sample consisted of blood. All receptors derive from a man between 18 and 35 years old with Graves' hyperthyroidism.

Worth noting for this clonotype: Possible read error: a much larger clone is one base away. The rearrangement joins TRBV7-9 to TRBJ2-7; TRBD1 is a possible D gene (6 bases). This CDR3 has 15 residues. The V end was cut by 5 bases, the J end by 6 bases, with 20 bases between. The germline V gene has CDR1 SEHNR and CDR2 FQNEAQ (reference sequence). CDR3 bases: TGTGCCAGCAGCCCCTCAGCGGCAGGGGCTAGCGAGCAGTACTTC. It is translated as CASSPSAAGASEQYF.

The genes are TRBV20-1 and TRBJ1-1; the D is unclear. Per germline, CDR1 DFQATT and CDR2 SNEGSKA (reference sequence). The CDR3 contains 12 residues. The V and J ends lost 3 bases and 6 bases respectively, with 11 bases between them. The CDR3 reads CSASVGFAEAFF. In DNA, the CDR3 is TGCAGTGCTAGCGTGGGGTTCGCTGAAGCTTTCTTT.